The source of this T cell receptor beta chain is a study of Ad26.COV2.S vaccination and SARS-CoV-2 variants. On the study more broadly: Ad26.COV2.S given intramuscularly, once or twice 56 days apart. General study results and limits: Spike-specific TCR breadth ran higher among vaccine recipients than placebo recipients.

CDR1 and CDR2 from the germline V gene are MNHEY and SVGAGI. The CDR3 length is 15 residues. Produced via immunoSEQ multiplex PCR; TCRdb's table is partial and in-frame only. The sample carries nearly 400,000 clones, around 91% recorded once. Remarks on this clone: Antigen specificity is unknown. Relative to the germline gene, one junction end is altered; a read error may explain this.

Described treatment: around 19 received Ad26.COV2.S at low or high dose, single or two shots; about 5 received placebo; per-sample allocation not given. The study sampled participants on day 63 after the first vaccine or placebo injection. The V call is TRBV6-5, the J call TRBJ2-7; 9 bases are a match to TRBD1. This sequence was found in a person aged 18-60 years who received the Ad26.COV2.S COVID-19 vaccine or a placebo. The sequenced sample was peripheral blood, obtained in a trial of Ad26.COV2.S vaccine versus placebo. Here the CDR3 reads CASSNSGTGTYEQYF. The CDR3 DNA reads TGTGCCAGCAGTAACTCCGGGACAGGGACCTACGAGCAGTACTTC.